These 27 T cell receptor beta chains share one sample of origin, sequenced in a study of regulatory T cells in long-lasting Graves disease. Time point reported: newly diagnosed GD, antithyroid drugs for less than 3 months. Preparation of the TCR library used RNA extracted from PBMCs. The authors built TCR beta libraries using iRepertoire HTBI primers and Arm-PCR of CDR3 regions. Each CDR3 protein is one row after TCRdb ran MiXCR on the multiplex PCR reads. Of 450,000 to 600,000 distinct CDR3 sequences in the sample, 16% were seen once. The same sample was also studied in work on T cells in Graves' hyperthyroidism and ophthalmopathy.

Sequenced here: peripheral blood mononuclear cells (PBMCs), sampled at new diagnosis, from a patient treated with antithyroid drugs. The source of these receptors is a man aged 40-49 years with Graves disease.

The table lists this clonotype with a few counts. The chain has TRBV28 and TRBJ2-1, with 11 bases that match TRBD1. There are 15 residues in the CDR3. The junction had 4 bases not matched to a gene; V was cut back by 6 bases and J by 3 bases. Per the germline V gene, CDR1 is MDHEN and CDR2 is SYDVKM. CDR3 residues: CASRGGTGGYNEQFF. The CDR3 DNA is TGTGCCAGCAGGGGTGGGACAGGGGGCTACAATGAGCAGTTCTTC.

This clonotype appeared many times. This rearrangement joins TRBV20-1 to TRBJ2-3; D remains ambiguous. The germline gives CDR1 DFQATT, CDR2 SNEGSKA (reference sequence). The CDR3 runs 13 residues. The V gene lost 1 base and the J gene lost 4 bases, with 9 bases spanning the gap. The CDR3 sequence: CSARVVRADTQYF. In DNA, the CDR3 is TGCAGTGCTAGAGTCGTAAGGGCAGATACGCAGTATTTT.

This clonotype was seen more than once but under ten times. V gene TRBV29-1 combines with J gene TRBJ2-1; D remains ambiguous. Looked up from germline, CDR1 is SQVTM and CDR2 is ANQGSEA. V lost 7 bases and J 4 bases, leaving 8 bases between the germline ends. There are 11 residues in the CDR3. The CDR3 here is CSARRYNEQFF. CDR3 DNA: TGCAGCGCCCGCCGTTACAATGAGCAGTTCTTC.

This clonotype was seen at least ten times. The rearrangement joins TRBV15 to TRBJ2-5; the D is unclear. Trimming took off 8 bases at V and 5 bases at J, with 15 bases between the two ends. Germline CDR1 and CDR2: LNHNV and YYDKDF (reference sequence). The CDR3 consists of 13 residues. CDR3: CATARSPAETQYF. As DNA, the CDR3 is TGTGCCACCGCCCGTTCCCCCGCCGAGACCCAGTACTTC.

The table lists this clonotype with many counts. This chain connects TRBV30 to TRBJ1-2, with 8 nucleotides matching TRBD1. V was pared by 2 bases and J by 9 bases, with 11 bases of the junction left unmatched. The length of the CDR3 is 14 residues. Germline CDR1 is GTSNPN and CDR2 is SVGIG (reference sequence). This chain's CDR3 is CAWSHLQGVGSYTF. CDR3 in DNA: TGTGCCTGGAGTCACCTACAGGGGGTCGGGAGCTACACCTTC.

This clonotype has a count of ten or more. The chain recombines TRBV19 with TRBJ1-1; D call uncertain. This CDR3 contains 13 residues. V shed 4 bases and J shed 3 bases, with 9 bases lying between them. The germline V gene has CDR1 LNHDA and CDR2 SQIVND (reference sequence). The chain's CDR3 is CASSSLRDTEAFF. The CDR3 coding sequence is TGTGCCAGTAGTAGCTTAAGGGACACTGAAGCTTTCTTT.

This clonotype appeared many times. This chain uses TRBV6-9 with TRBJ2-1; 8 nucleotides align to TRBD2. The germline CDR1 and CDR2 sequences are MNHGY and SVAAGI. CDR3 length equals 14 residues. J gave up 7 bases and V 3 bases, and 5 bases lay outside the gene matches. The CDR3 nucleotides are TGTGCCAGCAGTTACCCTGCTAGCGGGAATGAGCAGTTCTTC. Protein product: CASSYPASGNEQFF.

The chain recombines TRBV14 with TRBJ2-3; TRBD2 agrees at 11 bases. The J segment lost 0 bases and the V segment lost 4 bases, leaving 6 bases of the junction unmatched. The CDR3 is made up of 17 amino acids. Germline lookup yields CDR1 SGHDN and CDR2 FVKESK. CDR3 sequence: CASSLPGLADSTDTQYF. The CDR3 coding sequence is TGTGCCAGCAGCCTACCGGGACTAGCGGATAGCACAGATACGCAGTATTTT.

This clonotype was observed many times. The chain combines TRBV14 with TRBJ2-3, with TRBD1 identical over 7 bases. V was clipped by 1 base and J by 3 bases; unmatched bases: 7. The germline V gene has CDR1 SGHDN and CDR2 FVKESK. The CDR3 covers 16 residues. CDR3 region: CASSQGDRVATDTQYF. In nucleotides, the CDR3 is TGTGCCAGCAGCCAAGGAGACAGGGTTGCGACAGATACGCAGTATTTT. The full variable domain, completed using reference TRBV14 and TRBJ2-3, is EAGVTQFPSHSVIEKGQTVTLRCDPISGHDNLYWYRRVMGKEIKFLLHFVKESKQDESGMPNNRFLAERTGGTYSTLKVQPAELEDSGVYFCASSQGDRVATDTQYFGPGTRLTVL.

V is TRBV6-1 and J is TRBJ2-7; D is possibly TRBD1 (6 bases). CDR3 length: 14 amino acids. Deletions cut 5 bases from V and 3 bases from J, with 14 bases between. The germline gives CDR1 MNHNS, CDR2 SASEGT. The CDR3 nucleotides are TGTGCCAGCAGTCCACGGGACAAGAACTACGAGCAGTACTTC. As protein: CASSPRDKNYEQYF.

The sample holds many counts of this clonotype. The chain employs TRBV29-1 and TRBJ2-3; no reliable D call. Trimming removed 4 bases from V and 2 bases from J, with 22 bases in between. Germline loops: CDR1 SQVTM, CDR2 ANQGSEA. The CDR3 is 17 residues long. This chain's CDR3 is CSVAVFLDSSVTDTQYF. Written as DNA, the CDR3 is TGCAGCGTTGCTGTATTTTTGGATTCCTCAGTCACAGATACGCAGTATTTT.

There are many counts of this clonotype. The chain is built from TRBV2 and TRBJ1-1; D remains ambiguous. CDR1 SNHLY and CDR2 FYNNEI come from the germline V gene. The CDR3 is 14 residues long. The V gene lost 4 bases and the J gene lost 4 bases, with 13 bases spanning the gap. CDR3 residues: CASSVLEGGTEAFF. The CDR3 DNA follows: TGTGCCAGCAGTGTCCTCGAGGGTGGCACTGAAGCTTTCTTT.

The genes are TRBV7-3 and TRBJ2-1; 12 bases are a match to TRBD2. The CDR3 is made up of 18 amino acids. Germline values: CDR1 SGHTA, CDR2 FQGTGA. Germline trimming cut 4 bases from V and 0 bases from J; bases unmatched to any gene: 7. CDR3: CASSSGLAGLSSYNEQFF. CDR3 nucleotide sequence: TGTGCCAGCAGCTCCGGACTAGCGGGGCTAAGCTCCTACAATGAGCAGTTCTTC.

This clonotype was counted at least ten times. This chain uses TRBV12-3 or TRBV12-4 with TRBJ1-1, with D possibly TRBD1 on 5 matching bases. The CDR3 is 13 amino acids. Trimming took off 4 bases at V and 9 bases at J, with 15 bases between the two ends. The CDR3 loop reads CASSSDRGLKAFF. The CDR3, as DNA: TGTGCCAGCAGTTCCGACCGGGGCCTGAAAGCTTTCTTT.

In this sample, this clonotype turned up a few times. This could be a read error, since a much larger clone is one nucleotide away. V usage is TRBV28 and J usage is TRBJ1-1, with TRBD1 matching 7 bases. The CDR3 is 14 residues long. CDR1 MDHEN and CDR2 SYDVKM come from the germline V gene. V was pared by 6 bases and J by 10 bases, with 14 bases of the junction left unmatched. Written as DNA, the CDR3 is TGTGCCAGCAGCCCCGGGACAGCAAGACTTGGAGCTTTCTTT. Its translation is CASSPGTARLGAFF.

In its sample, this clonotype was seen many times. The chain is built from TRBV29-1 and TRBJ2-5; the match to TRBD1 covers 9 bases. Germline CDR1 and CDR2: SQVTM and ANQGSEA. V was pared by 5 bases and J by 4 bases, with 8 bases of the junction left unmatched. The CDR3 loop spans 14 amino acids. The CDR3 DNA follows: TGCAGCGTTTGGGGACAGGGCTGGCCAGAGACCCAGTACTTC. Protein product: CSVWGQGWPETQYF.

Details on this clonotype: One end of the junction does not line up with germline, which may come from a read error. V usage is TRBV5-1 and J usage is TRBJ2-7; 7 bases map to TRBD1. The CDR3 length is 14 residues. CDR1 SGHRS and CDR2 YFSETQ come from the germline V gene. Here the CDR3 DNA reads TGTGCCAGTAGGGTGACAGGGAGCGCCTACGAGCAGTACTTC. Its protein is CASRVTGSAYEQYF.

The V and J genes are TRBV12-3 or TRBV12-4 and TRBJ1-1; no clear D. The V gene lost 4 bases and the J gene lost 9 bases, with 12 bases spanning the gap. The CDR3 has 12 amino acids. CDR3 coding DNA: TGTGCCAGCAGTTCAGGTAGCAGGAAAGCTTTCTTT. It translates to CASSSGSRKAFF.

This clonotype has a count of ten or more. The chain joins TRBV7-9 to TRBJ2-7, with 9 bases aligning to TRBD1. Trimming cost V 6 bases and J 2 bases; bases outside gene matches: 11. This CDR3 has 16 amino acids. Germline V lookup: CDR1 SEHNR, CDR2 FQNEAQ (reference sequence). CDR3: CASRATGTGKTYEQYF. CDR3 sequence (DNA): TGTGCCAGCAGGGCCACCGGGACAGGGAAAACCTACGAGCAGTACTTC.

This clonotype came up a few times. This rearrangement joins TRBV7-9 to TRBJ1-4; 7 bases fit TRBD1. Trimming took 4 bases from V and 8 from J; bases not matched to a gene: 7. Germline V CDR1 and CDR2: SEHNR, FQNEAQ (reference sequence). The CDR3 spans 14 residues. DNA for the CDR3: TGTGCCAGCAGCTCCAGGGGGAACGAGGAAAAACTGTTTTTT. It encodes CASSSRGNEEKLFF.

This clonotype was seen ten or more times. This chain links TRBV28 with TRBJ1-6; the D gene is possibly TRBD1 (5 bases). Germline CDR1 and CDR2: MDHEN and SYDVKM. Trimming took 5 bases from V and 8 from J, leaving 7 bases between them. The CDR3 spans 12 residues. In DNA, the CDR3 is TGTGCCAGCAGTCAGGGTTATTCACCCCTCCACTTT. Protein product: CASSQGYSPLHF.

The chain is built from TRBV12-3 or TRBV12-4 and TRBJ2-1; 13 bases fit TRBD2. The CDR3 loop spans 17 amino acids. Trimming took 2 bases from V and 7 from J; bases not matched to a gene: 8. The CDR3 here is CASSLSRTSGSLNEQFF. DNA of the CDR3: TGTGCCAGCAGTTTATCTCGGACTAGCGGGAGTTTGAATGAGCAGTTCTTC.

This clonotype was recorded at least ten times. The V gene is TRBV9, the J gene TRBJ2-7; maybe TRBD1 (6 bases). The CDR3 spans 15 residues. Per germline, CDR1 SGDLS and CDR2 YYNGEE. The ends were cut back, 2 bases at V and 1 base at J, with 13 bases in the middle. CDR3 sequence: CASSVTGLASYEQYF. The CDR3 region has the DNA TGTGCCAGCAGCGTCACAGGGTTGGCGTCCTACGAGCAGTACTTC. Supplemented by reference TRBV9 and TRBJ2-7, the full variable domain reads DSGVTQTPKHLITATGQRVTLRCSPRSGDLSVYWYQQSLDQGLQFLIQYYNGEERAKGNILERFSAQQFPDLHSELNLSSLELGDSALYFCASSVTGLASYEQYFGPGTRLTVT.

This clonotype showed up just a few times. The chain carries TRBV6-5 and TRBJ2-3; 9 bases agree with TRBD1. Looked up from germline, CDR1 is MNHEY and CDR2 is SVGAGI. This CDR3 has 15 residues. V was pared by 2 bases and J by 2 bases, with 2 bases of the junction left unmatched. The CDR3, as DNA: TGTGCCAGCAGTTACGGGACAGGGAACACAGATACGCAGTATTTT. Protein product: CASSYGTGNTDTQYF.

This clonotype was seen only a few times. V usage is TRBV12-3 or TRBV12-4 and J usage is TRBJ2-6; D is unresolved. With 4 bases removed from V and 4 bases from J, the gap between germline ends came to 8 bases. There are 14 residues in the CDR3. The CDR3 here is CASSSLGGANVLTF. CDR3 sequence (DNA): TGTGCCAGCAGTTCTCTCGGGGGGGCCAACGTCCTGACTTTC.

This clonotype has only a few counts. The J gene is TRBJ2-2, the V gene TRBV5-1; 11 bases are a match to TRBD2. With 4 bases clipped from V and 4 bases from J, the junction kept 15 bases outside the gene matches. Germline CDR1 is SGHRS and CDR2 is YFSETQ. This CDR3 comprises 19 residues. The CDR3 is CASSTIPGTSGPATGELFF. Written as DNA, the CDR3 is TGCGCCAGCAGCACGATACCCGGGACTAGCGGACCAGCCACCGGGGAGCTGTTTTTT.

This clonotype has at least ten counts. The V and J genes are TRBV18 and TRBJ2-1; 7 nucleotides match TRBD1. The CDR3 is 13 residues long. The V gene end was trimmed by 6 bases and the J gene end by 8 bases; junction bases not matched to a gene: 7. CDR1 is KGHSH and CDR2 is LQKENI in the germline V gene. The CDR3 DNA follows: TGTGCCAGCTCGAAGGACAGGATCGATGAGCAGTTCTTC. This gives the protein CASSKDRIDEQFF.